These 10 T cell receptor beta chains originate from one sample sequenced in a study of shared clonotypes between healthy human individuals. TCRdb's copy holds only in-frame clones and misses some; the assay was immunoSEQ multiplex PCR. The table lists approximately 600,000 clones, about 95% of them singletons, with about 0.11% in the top ten. In the naive CD8 group, cells lacked CD45RO and were positively selected for CCR7, so terminally differentiated effector memory CD45RA+ cells were left out. The sample comprised naive CD8+ T cells sorted from blood. These receptors all come from a woman in her 30s in good health.

The V and J genes are TRBV4-2 and TRBJ2-5; D possibly corresponds to TRBD2 (6 bases). TRBJ2-7 matches the DNA end more closely, so the J call is doubtful. This CDR3 spans 16 amino acids. Per the germline V gene, CDR1 is LGHNA and CDR2 is YNFKEQ. The CDR3: CASSLNMGGLAYEQYF. The CDR3 region has the DNA TGTGCCAGCAGCCTTAATATGGGGGGTTTGGCCTACGAGCAGTACTTC.

The chain uses TRBV4-2 and TRBJ1-1; D not resolved. The CDR3 has 17 residues. Per the germline V gene, CDR1 is LGHNA and CDR2 is YNFKEQ. V lost 5 bases to trimming and J lost 0 bases, with 19 bases between them. The CDR3 nucleotides are TGTGCCAGCAGCTTGGTAGGCGGATGGGCTATGAACACTGAAGCTTTCTTT. It specifies CASSLVGGWAMNTEAFF.

The chain carries TRBV2 and TRBJ2-7; the D gene is possibly TRBD1 (7 bases). Germline loops: CDR1 SNHLY, CDR2 FYNNEI. The CDR3 consists of 15 residues. Trimming removed 8 bases at V and 3 bases at J, with 20 bases between. CDR3 nucleotide sequence: TGTGCCAGCCGGGACAGTCGGGACTTATTCTACGAGCAGTACTTC. This gives the protein CASRDSRDLFYEQYF.

This chain connects TRBV28 to TRBJ2-7; unclear D gene. The CDR3 length is 14 residues. Germline V gene lookup returns CDR1 MDHEN and CDR2 SYDVKM. V was cut by 2 bases and J by 3 bases, with 11 bases left in between. The CDR3 loop is CASSLALADYEQYF. CDR3 DNA: TGTGCCAGCAGTTTAGCGTTAGCCGACTACGAGCAGTACTTC.

The V and J genes are TRBV4-1 and TRBJ2-5; the match to TRBD2 covers 8 bases. The CDR3 extends over 17 amino acids. From germline, CDR1 is MGHRA and CDR2 YSYEKL. V shed 0 bases, J shed 0 bases, and the junction held 6 bases outside the gene matches. In nucleotides, the CDR3 is TGCGCCAGCAGCCAAGAGAGGGTAGCGGGATACCAAGAGACCCAGTACTTC. It codes for CASSQERVAGYQETQYF.

This rearrangement joins TRBV28 to TRBJ1-4, with D possibly matching TRBD1 (5 bases). Germline V CDR1 and CDR2: MDHEN, SYDVKM. Deletions cut 2 bases from V and 8 bases from J, with 12 bases between. There are 14 residues in the CDR3. The CDR3 nucleotides read TGTGCCAGCAGTTTACCCCGGGGGGGAGAAAAACTGTTTTTT. This gives the protein CASSLPRGGEKLFF.

The sample holds one count of this clone. The chain combines TRBV4-1 with TRBJ2-7; 11 nucleotides agree with TRBD1. V shed 4 bases, J shed 2 bases, and the junction held 4 bases outside the gene matches. Germline-derived CDR1 and CDR2 are MGHRA and YSYEKL. This CDR3 comprises 15 residues. The CDR3 bases are TGCGCCAGCAGCCCCCGGGACAGGGGGACCTACGAGCAGTACTTC. Amino acid sequence: CASSPRDRGTYEQYF.

The gene calls are TRBV7-6 and TRBJ1-3; no clear D gene. Trimming cost V 3 bases and J 0 bases, with 6 bases left between them. Germline V gene lookup returns CDR1 SGHVS and CDR2 FNYEAQ. The CDR3 has 14 residues. CDR3 residues: CASSLGSSGNTIYF. The CDR3 DNA reads as TGTGCCAGCAGCTTGGGATCCTCTGGAAACACCATATATTTT.

The chain carries TRBV6-4 and TRBJ1-1; TRBD1 aligns across 7 bases. The V segment lost 4 bases and the J segment 0 bases; nucleotides outside the gene matches: 11. CDR3 length equals 17 residues. Germline loops: CDR1 MRHNA, CDR2 SNTAGT. CDR3 sequence reads: CASSVGAQGDLNTEAFF. The CDR3 DNA reads as TGTGCCAGCAGTGTAGGCGCCCAGGGGGATTTGAACACTGAAGCTTTCTTT.

The V and J genes are TRBV5-4 and TRBJ2-3; 12 positions agree with TRBD1. This CDR3 spans 15 amino acids. Trimming took 2 bases from V and 5 from J; bases not matched to a gene: 3. Germline V lookup: CDR1 SGHNT, CDR2 YYREEE (reference sequence). CDR3 in DNA: TGTGCCAGCAGCTTTGGGACAGGGGGCTTAGATACGCAGTATTTT. Amino acid sequence: CASSFGTGGLDTQYF.